The clone carrying this T cell receptor beta chain was recorded only once. The sample comes from a study of T cell changes during pregnancy in multiple sclerosis. Trimming pared 3 bases from V and 1 base from J, leaving 13 bases between. This CDR3 region has 15 residues. Germline CDR1 MNHEY, CDR2 SMNVEV (reference sequence). The data were produced by immunoSEQ multiplex PCR, yet TCRdb's version contains in-frame clones alone and is incomplete. The repertoire holds about 120,000 clones, with 93% as singletons. This specimen consisted of peripheral blood, obtained before pregnancy. The origin of this receptor is a female donor with multiple sclerosis, enrolled in a pregnancy study. V and J are TRBV27 and TRBJ2-7, with a possible D match to TRBD1 (6 bases). The CDR3 is CASSLLGGKSYEQYF. CDR3 in DNA: TGTGCCAGCAGTTTGTTAGGGGGAAAATCCTACGAGCAGTACTTC.